The 25 T cell receptor beta chains in this list originate from one sample, sequenced in a study of T cells after yellow fever vaccination. One entry per CDR3 protein results from TCRdb running MiXCR on the 5' RACE reads. The table shows 120,000 or so distinct CDR3 sequences, with about 8.4% occurring only once. Sample: CD8+ T cells sorted from PBMCs, taken on the day of the yellow fever booster vaccination. All receptors derive from a man aged 18 to 30 who received the YFV17D yellow fever vaccine.

The sample holds a few counts of this clonotype. This rearrangement joins TRBV15 to TRBJ1-5; TRBD1 matches 10 bases. J gave up 2 bases and V 5 bases, and 6 bases lay outside the gene matches. The germline CDR1 and CDR2 sequences are LNHNV and YYDKDF (reference sequence). This CDR3 region has 16 residues. CDR3 DNA sequence: TGTGCCACCAGCCCCCGGGGGACAGGGGGCAATCAGCCCCAGCATTTT. Translating it yields CATSPRGTGGNQPQHF.

This clonotype was seen more than once but under ten times. This chain links TRBV25-1 with TRBJ2-7; 10 bases map to TRBD1. The CDR3 has 13 amino acids. CDR1 is MGHDK, CDR2 SYGVNS, per germline. Trimming cost V 8 bases and J 4 bases; bases outside gene matches: 5. CDR3 in DNA: TGTGCCAGCGGGACAGGGGATAGGTACGAGCAGTACTTC. Translated, it gives CASGTGDRYEQYF.

This clonotype was seen more than once but under ten times. For the CDR3, the DNA is TGTGCCAGCGTGGGCCCCCACGGGACCCAGTACTTC. Its translation: CASVGPHGTQYF. This sequence joins TRBV7-9 and TRBJ2-5; D is unresolved. There are 12 residues in the CDR3. The germline V gene encodes CDR1 SEHNR and CDR2 FQNEAQ (reference sequence). Trimming left V 8 bases short and J 7 bases short, with 14 bases between.

V usage is TRBV7-9 and J usage is TRBJ2-3, with unresolved D. This CDR3 is built from 13 residues. Looked up from germline, CDR1 is SEHNR and CDR2 is FQNEAQ (reference sequence). V lost 4 bases, J lost 7 bases, and 12 bases lay in between. The CDR3 DNA is TGTGCCAGCAGCTCCGATGGGGTGAATACGCAGTATTTT. Protein: CASSSDGVNTQYF.

The chain couples TRBV21-1 to TRBJ2-7. TRBV21-1 is reported as a pseudogene. The CDR3 has 15 amino acids. CDR3 sequence: CASSKMAGSSYEQYV. The CDR3 nucleotides are TGTGCCAGCAGCAAAATGGCAGGGAGCTCCTACGAGCAGTACGTC.

The chain employs TRBV27 and TRBJ2-2; perhaps TRBD2 as D (6 bases). The V and J ends lost 1 base and 6 bases respectively, with 9 bases between them. This CDR3 has 14 residues. From germline, CDR1 is MNHEY and CDR2 SMNVEV (reference sequence). As DNA, the CDR3 is TGTGCCAGCAGTTTATGGGGGGTCCCCGGGGAGCTGTTTTTT. This sequence encodes CASSLWGVPGELFF.

V and J are TRBV7-8 and TRBJ1-4; no firm D call. V was cut by 1 base and J by 7 bases, with 13 bases left in between. Germline V gene sequence: CDR1 SGHVS, CDR2 FQNEAQ. CDR3 length: 15 residues. The CDR3 nucleotides are TGTGCCAGCAGCTTAGATGGAGAGCTAGGTGAAAAACTGTTTTTT. This sequence encodes CASSLDGELGEKLFF.

The chain couples TRBV10-3 to TRBJ2-5; 7 positions agree with TRBD2. V dropped 4 bases and J dropped 2; count of bases not matched to a gene: 10. Germline CDR1 is ENHRY and CDR2 is SYGVKD. The CDR3 contains 16 residues. The CDR3, as DNA: TGTGCCATCAGTGGTACCACGGGGGGACGACAAGAGACCCAGTACTTC. Translation gives CAISGTTGGRQETQYF.

The table lists this clonotype with many counts. The CDR3 DNA sequence: TGTGCCAGCAGCGCGGTATTAGATACGCAGTATTTT. It yields the protein CASSAVLDTQYF. The rearrangement joins TRBV7-9 to TRBJ2-3; D uncertain. CDR1 is SEHNR, CDR2 FQNEAQ, per germline (reference sequence). The CDR3 is 12 amino acids. Trimming removed 5 bases at V and 5 bases at J, with 8 bases between.

This clonotype was seen more than once but under ten times. CDR3: CASSWGLQETQYF. In DNA form, the CDR3 reads TGTGCCAGCAGTTGGGGGCTACAAGAGACCCAGTACTTC. The rearrangement uses TRBV6-6 and TRBJ2-5; D is possibly TRBD1 (6 bases). Germline V gene data show CDR1 as MNHNY and CDR2 as SVGAGI (reference sequence). Trimming left V 4 bases short and J 2 bases short, with 8 bases between. This CDR3 is built from 13 residues.

This clonotype was detected ten times or more. The CDR3 DNA sequence: TGTGCCAGCAGCTTAAATGATGAGGGAAACACTGAAGCTTTCTTT. Protein sequence: CASSLNDEGNTEAFF. V usage is TRBV7-9 and J usage is TRBJ1-1, with D uncertain. Germline V gives CDR1 SEHNR, CDR2 FQNEAQ (reference sequence). V was pared by 2 bases and J by 2 bases, with 12 bases between. This CDR3 comprises 15 residues.

The table lists this clonotype with a few counts. The genes are TRBV29-1 and TRBJ2-2; D remains unclear. CDR1 SQVTM and CDR2 ANQGSEA come from the germline V gene. The CDR3 loop spans 12 amino acids. The ends were cut back, 7 bases at V and 3 bases at J, with 9 bases in the middle. CDR3: CSAPVDTGELFF. DNA for the CDR3: TGCAGCGCCCCTGTGGACACCGGGGAGCTGTTTTTT.

The chain joins TRBV3-1 to TRBJ2-3; 11 bases agree with TRBD2. Germline loops: CDR1 LGHDT, CDR2 YNNKEL (reference sequence). The CDR3 spans 17 residues. The V and J ends lost 1 base and 0 bases, in that order; junction bases with no gene match: 3. The CDR3 bases are TGTGCCAGCAGCCAAGGACTAGCGGGGATAAGCACAGATACGCAGTATTTT. Its translation is CASSQGLAGISTDTQYF.

This clonotype was counted once. The chain employs TRBV19 and TRBJ1-1; D uncertain. The germline CDR1 and CDR2 sequences are LNHDA and SQIVND (reference sequence). V lost 7 bases and J lost 2, with 11 bases in between. This CDR3 is built from 13 residues. In DNA form, the CDR3 reads TGTGCCAGTACACGGCTATCAAACACTGAAGCTTTCTTT. Its protein product is CASTRLSNTEAFF. The full variable domain, completed using reference TRBV19 and TRBJ1-1, is DGGITQSPKYLFRKEGQNVTLSCEQNLNHDAMYWYRQDPGQGLRLIYYSQIVNDFQKGDIAEGYSVSREKKESFPLTVTSAQKNPTAFYLCASTRLSNTEAFFGQGTRLTVV.

CDR3 nucleotide sequence: TGCGCCAGCAGCATGGGTACCGGGGAGCTGTTTTTT. Translation: CASSMGTGELFF. The genes are TRBV5-1 and TRBJ2-2; no reliable D call. V lost 4 bases, J lost 5 bases, and 6 bases lay in between. Germline assignment: CDR1 SGHRS and CDR2 YFSETQ. This CDR3 has 12 residues. Together with reference TRBV5-1 and TRBJ2-2, the CDR3 gives the full variable domain: KAGVTQTPRYLIKTRGQQVTLSCSPISGHRSVSWYQQTPGQGLQFLFEYFSETQRNKGNFPGRFSGRQFSNSRSEMNVSTLELGDSALYLCASSMGTGELFFGEGSRLTVL.

Points on this clonotype: An end of the junction differs from the germline gene, which may be a read error. The V and J genes are TRBV7-7 and TRBJ2-1; 12 bases align to TRBD1. The CDR3 is 15 amino acids. The germline gives CDR1 SSHAT, CDR2 FNYEAQ (reference sequence). The CDR3 nucleotides are TGTGCTAGCAGCTCTTGGGGGACAGGGGGCGATGAGCAGTTCTTC. It specifies CASSSWGTGGDEQFF. Combining the CDR3 with reference TRBV7-7 and TRBJ2-1 gives the whole variable domain GAGVSQSPRYKVTKRGQDVTLRCDPISSHATLYWYQQALGQGPEFLTYFNYEAQPDKSGLPSDRFSAERPEGSISTLTIQRTEQRDSAMYRCASSSWGTGGDEQFFGPGTRLTVL.

The rearrangement joins TRBV7-9 to TRBJ2-2; 7 bases align to TRBD1. Germline CDR1 reads SEHNR; CDR2 reads FQNEAQ (reference sequence). Losses at the gene ends were 5 bases for V and 6 bases for J; bases not matched to a gene: 6. This CDR3 region has 14 residues. Here the CDR3 reads CASSTNRGPGELFF. CDR3 DNA: TGTGCCAGCAGCACAAACAGGGGCCCCGGGGAGCTGTTTTTT.

This clonotype was seen more than once but under ten times. The chain couples TRBV7-2 to TRBJ2-7; D unclear. The length of the CDR3 is 12 residues. The V gene's germline CDR1 is SGHTA and CDR2 FQGNSA. The CDR3 coding sequence is TGTGCAGACGCGAACGGCTCCTACGAGCAGTACGTC. This translates into CADANGSYEQYV.

This clonotype was seen a few times. The V gene is TRBV7-9, the J gene TRBJ2-1, with 7 bases matching TRBD1. The length of the CDR3 is 16 residues. V gave up 5 bases and J gave up 7 bases; unmatched junction bases: 14. Per the germline V gene, CDR1 is SEHNR and CDR2 is FQNEAQ (reference sequence). CDR3 bases: TGTGCCAGCAGCCTGAGACAGACAGGGTGGGGGAATGAGCAGTTCTTC. Amino acids: CASSLRQTGWGNEQFF.

This clonotype was counted only a few times. V and J are TRBV6-5 and TRBJ2-7; 7 bases are shared with TRBD1. Germline CDR1 and CDR2: MNHEY and SVGAGI. V was pared by 0 bases and J by 5 bases, with 10 bases of the junction left unmatched. The CDR3 totals 16 residues. CDR3 bases: TGTGCCAGCAGTTACTCGATGGGTAAACAGGGGAACGAGCAGTACGTC. This gives the protein CASSYSMGKQGNEQYV.

The chain couples TRBV27 to TRBJ1-4; 9 bases fit TRBD1. The V gene's germline CDR1 is MNHEY and CDR2 SMNVEV (reference sequence). CDR3 size: 17 residues. V lost 2 bases, J lost 5 bases, and 9 bases stayed unmatched. The CDR3: CASSLLTRTGANEKLFF. The CDR3 nucleotides read TGTGCCAGCAGTTTACTTACCCGGACAGGGGCAAATGAAAAACTGTTTTTT.

The J gene is TRBJ2-7, the V gene TRBV20-1; the D is unclear. Germline CDR1 and CDR2: DFQATT and SNEGSKA (reference sequence). The V gene lost 0 bases and the J gene lost 0 bases, with 12 bases spanning the gap. This CDR3 has 15 residues. In DNA form, the CDR3 reads TGCAGTGCTAGAGATGTTGGACGGTCCTCCTACGAGCAGTACTTC. This gives the protein CSARDVGRSSYEQYF.

This sequence joins TRBV4-1 and TRBJ2-7; no firm D call. Germline V gene sequence: CDR1 MGHRA, CDR2 YSYEKL. Deletions cut 0 bases from V and 5 bases from J, with 8 bases between. The CDR3 length is 13 residues. The CDR3 sequence: CASSQEALHEQYF. The CDR3 bases are TGCGCCAGCAGCCAAGAGGCCCTTCACGAGCAGTACTTC.

The chain is built from TRBV4-3 and TRBJ2-3; 10 bases line up with TRBD2. The J segment lost 7 bases and the V segment lost 3 bases, leaving 13 bases of the junction unmatched. From germline, CDR1 is LGHNA and CDR2 YSLEER. This CDR3 contains 17 residues. This chain's CDR3 is CASSQDFSGGPYYTQYF. The CDR3 nucleotides read TGCGCCAGCAGCCAGGATTTTAGCGGGGGGCCGTACTATACGCAGTATTTT.

The rearrangement uses TRBV5-1 and TRBJ2-7, with 14 bases identical to TRBD2. The CDR3 contains 13 residues. V lost 8 bases to trimming and J lost 4 bases; unmatched junction nucleotides: 2. Germline V gene sequence: CDR1 SGHRS, CDR2 YFSETQ. The CDR3 DNA reads as TGCGCCAGTGGGACTAGCGGGGGTTACGAGCAGTACTTC. Protein: CASGTSGGYEQYF.